The 31 T cell receptor beta chains below all came from one sample that was sequenced in a study of CD8 T cells in Susac syndrome. Roughly 0.45 to 1 ug RNA was reverse transcribed with random hexamers. TCRdb independently ran MiXCR on the immunoSEQ multiplex PCR reads; one entry per CDR3 protein. The repertoire holds approximately 130,000 distinct CDR3 sequences, with less than 95% as singletons. Sequencing was done on a sample of CD4+ T cells from PBMCs. The receptor source for this set is a human donor in good health.

The gene calls are TRBV12-5 and TRBJ1-1; unclear D gene. This CDR3 comprises 14 residues. Between the trimmed V and J ends, which lost 5 bases and 4 bases, there was a span of 14 bases. Germline V gene sequence: CDR1 LGHNT, CDR2 FRNRAP. The chain's CDR3 is CASGEMKKGTEAFF. CDR3 in DNA: TGTGCTAGTGGTGAAATGAAGAAGGGCACTGAAGCTTTCTTT.

The chain recombines TRBV6-5 with TRBJ2-1, with 11 bases that match TRBD2. This CDR3 comprises 13 residues. With V trimmed by 10 bases and J by 8 bases, 7 bases remained unmatched. CDR1 and CDR2 (germline): MNHEY, SVGAGI. The CDR3 protein is CATRLAGRHEQFF. The DNA for the CDR3 is TGTGCCACCCGACTAGCGGGAAGGCATGAGCAGTTCTTC.

The chain couples TRBV18 to TRBJ2-7; 11 nucleotides agree with TRBD1. This CDR3 is 14 amino acids long. CDR1 KGHSH and CDR2 LQKENI come from the germline V gene. V shed 2 bases and J 4 bases; nucleotides not matched to a gene: 1. The CDR3 bases are TGTGCCAGCTCACCAGGGACAGGGGGATACGAGCAGTACTTC. This gives the protein CASSPGTGGYEQYF. Full variable domain (outside the CDR3, taken from reference TRBV18 and TRBJ2-7): NAGVMQNPRHLVRRRGQEARLRCSPMKGHSHVYWYRQLPEEGLKFMVYLQKENIIDESGMPKERFSAEFPKEGPSILRIQQVVRGDSAAYFCASSPGTGGYEQYFGPGTRLTVT.

The chain is built from TRBV30 and TRBJ1-2, with D unclear. The V gene lost 3 bases and the J gene lost 7 bases, with 12 bases spanning the gap. CDR1 and CDR2 from the germline V gene are GTSNPN and SVGIG (reference sequence). The CDR3 totals 12 residues. CDR3 loop: CAWRAPVGGYTF. CDR3 in DNA: TGTGCCTGGAGGGCCCCTGTTGGTGGCTACACCTTC.

This chain uses TRBV2 with TRBJ1-2, with D unclear. Trimming took off 8 bases at V and 1 base at J, with 17 bases between the two ends. The germline V gene encodes CDR1 SNHLY and CDR2 FYNNEI. The CDR3 sequence is 15 residues long. The CDR3 loop reads CASPQSPSFNYGYTF. CDR3 coding DNA: TGTGCCAGCCCGCAGTCCCCTTCCTTTAACTATGGCTACACCTTC.

This clonotype was seen only once. The rearrangement joins TRBV30 to TRBJ2-1, with D possibly TRBD1 on 6 matching bases. Germline assignment: CDR1 GTSNPN and CDR2 SVGIG (reference sequence). V lost 5 bases to trimming and J lost 3 bases, with 11 bases between them. The length of the CDR3 is 13 residues. The CDR3 DNA is TGTGCCTGGCTAGGACAGATCTACAATGAGCAGTTCTTC. The encoded protein is CAWLGQIYNEQFF.

V gene TRBV5-6 combines with J gene TRBJ2-2, with 10 bases fitting TRBD2. J gave up 2 bases and V 3 bases, and 7 bases lay outside the gene matches. The CDR3 runs to 17 residues. Germline assignment: CDR1 SGHDT and CDR2 YYEEEE. The CDR3 DNA reads TGTGCCAGCAGCTGGGCCCGGACTAGCGGAAACACCGGGGAGCTGTTTTTT. It is translated as CASSWARTSGNTGELFF. Full variable domain (remainder filled in from reference TRBV5-6 and TRBJ2-2): DAGVTQSPTHLIKTRGQQVTLRCSPKSGHDTVSWYQQALGQGPQFIFQYYEEEERQRGNFPDRFSGHQFPNYSSELNVNALLLGDSALYLCASSWARTSGNTGELFFGEGSRLTVL.

The gene calls are TRBV6-5 and TRBJ2-3; 7 nucleotides align to TRBD2. V lost 7 bases to trimming and J lost 2 bases; unmatched junction nucleotides: 6. The CDR3 has 14 residues. CDR1 is MNHEY, CDR2 SVGAGI, per germline. For the CDR3, the DNA is TGTGCCAGCAAGTTAGCGGGCGACACAGATACGCAGTATTTT. Protein sequence: CASKLAGDTDTQYF.

The chain employs TRBV29-1 and TRBJ1-3; TRBD1 matches at 7 bases. The J segment lost 4 bases and the V segment lost 7 bases, leaving 1 base of the junction unmatched. In germline, CDR1 is SQVTM, CDR2 ANQGSEA. The CDR3 covers 11 residues. The CDR3 coding sequence is TGCAGCGGGGACAGCGGAAACACCATATATTTT. Translating gives CSGDSGNTIYF. Together with reference TRBV29-1 and TRBJ1-3, the CDR3 gives the full variable domain: SAVISQKPSRDICQRGTSLTIQCQVDSQVTMMFWYRQQPGQSLTLIATANQGSEATYESGFVIDKFPISRPNLTFSTLTVSNMSPEDSSIYLCSGDSGNTIYFGEGSWLTVV.

The chain employs TRBV5-6 and TRBJ2-3; 10 bases fit TRBD2. The CDR3 loop spans 16 amino acids. Germline values: CDR1 SGHDT, CDR2 YYEEEE. J was trimmed by 6 bases and V by 0 bases; bases with no gene match: 7. The CDR3 loop is CASSLGAGGPWDTQYF. As DNA, the CDR3 is TGTGCCAGCAGCTTGGGAGCGGGAGGGCCATGGGATACGCAGTATTTT. Full variable domain (missing parts from reference TRBV5-6 and TRBJ2-3): DAGVTQSPTHLIKTRGQQVTLRCSPKSGHDTVSWYQQALGQGPQFIFQYYEEEERQRGNFPDRFSGHQFPNYSSELNVNALLLGDSALYLCASSLGAGGPWDTQYFGPGTRLTVL.

This rearrangement joins TRBV12-3 or TRBV12-4 to TRBJ2-1; D is ambiguous. The V end lost 5 bases, the J end lost 5 bases, and 13 bases lay between the germline ends. The CDR3 is 14 amino acids. The CDR3 nucleotides read TGTGCCAGCAGTCTTAACCCGCTTGACAATGAGCAGTTCTTC. The encoded protein is CASSLNPLDNEQFF.

This chain connects TRBV20-1 to TRBJ2-1, with 7 bases matching TRBD1. The CDR3 runs to 14 residues. Germline CDR1 reads DFQATT; CDR2 reads SNEGSKA (reference sequence). After removal of 2 bases from V and 8 bases from J, the junction contained 9 bases not matched to a gene. The CDR3 spells CSARTGAAVHEQFF. CDR3 bases: TGCAGTGCTAGAACAGGGGCCGCGGTACATGAGCAGTTCTTC.

V and J are TRBV7-2 and TRBJ2-3; 9 bases are shared with TRBD1. The CDR3 is 16 amino acids. Germline CDR1 reads SGHTA; CDR2 reads FQGNSA. V trimming: 6 bases; J trimming: 2 bases; junction bases outside the gene matches: 9. DNA of the CDR3: TGTGCCAGCAGTCCGACAGGGGGTCTGTTCACAGATACGCAGTATTTT. Translated, it gives CASSPTGGLFTDTQYF.

The chain links TRBV7-2 to TRBJ2-5; D may be TRBD2 (6 bases). The CDR3 has 15 residues. Germline-derived CDR1 and CDR2 are SGHTA and FQGNSA. The V end was cut by 1 base, the J end by 5 bases, with 14 bases between. CDR3 amino acids: CASSLVGGNSETQYF. The DNA for the CDR3 is TGTGCCAGCAGCTTAGTCGGCGGGAATAGTGAGACCCAGTACTTC.

The chain uses TRBV30 and TRBJ2-2, with D perhaps TRBD2 (5 bases). Per germline, CDR1 GTSNPN and CDR2 SVGIG (reference sequence). The CDR3 runs 12 residues. With 4 bases removed from V and 6 bases from J, the gap between germline ends came to 9 bases. CDR3 bases: TGTGCCTGGACCCGGGGTGCCGGGGAGCTGTTTTTT. The encoded protein is CAWTRGAGELFF.

V is TRBV6-2 or TRBV6-3 and J is TRBJ1-5, with D uncertain. V dropped 2 bases and J dropped 0 bases, with 11 bases sitting between them. The CDR3 is made up of 16 amino acids. Germline-derived CDR1 and CDR2 are MNHEY and SVGEGT. CDR3 in DNA: TGTGCCAGCAGTTACGCTTCGGGTTATAGCAATCAGCCCCAGCATTTT. It is translated as CASSYASGYSNQPQHF.

The sample holds one count of this clonotype. The chain uses TRBV5-6 and TRBJ1-6; D call uncertain. Deletions cut 4 bases from V and 8 bases from J, with 16 bases between. Germline loops: CDR1 SGHDT, CDR2 YYEEEE. The CDR3 consists of 15 residues. CDR3 DNA sequence: TGTGCCAGCAGCGAAACTCCAGATTCTTATTCACCCCTCCACTTT. Protein sequence: CASSETPDSYSPLHF.

The chain uses TRBV7-3 and TRBJ2-5, with D possibly being TRBD1 (5 bases). V was cut by 5 bases and J by 5 bases, with 15 bases left in between. CDR3 size: 14 residues. In germline, CDR1 is SGHTA, CDR2 FQGTGA. The CDR3 loop reads CASSPRVSGETQYF. CDR3 bases: TGTGCCAGCAGCCCCAGGGTTAGTGGGGAGACCCAGTACTTC.

CDR3 sequence: CASSIADRNYGYTF. The CDR3 DNA reads TGTGCCAGTAGTATAGCAGACAGGAACTATGGCTACACCTTC. The rearrangement joins TRBV19 to TRBJ1-2, with D possibly TRBD1 on 6 matching bases. Germline CDR1 is LNHDA and CDR2 is SQIVND (reference sequence). With 1 base removed from V and 2 bases from J, the gap between germline ends came to 8 bases. The CDR3 loop spans 14 amino acids. Supplemented by reference TRBV19 and TRBJ1-2, the full variable domain reads DGGITQSPKYLFRKEGQNVTLSCEQNLNHDAMYWYRQDPGQGLRLIYYSQIVNDFQKGDIAEGYSVSREKKESFPLTVTSAQKNPTAFYLCASSIADRNYGYTFGSGTRLTVV.

The chain carries TRBV28 and TRBJ1-2, with no clear D. The CDR3 runs to 11 residues. Germline assignment: CDR1 MDHEN and CDR2 SYDVKM. V gave up 6 bases and J gave up 6 bases, with 8 bases separating them. CDR3 nucleotides: TGTGCCAGCAGCATAAGCAATGGCTACACCTTC. Encoded protein: CASSISNGYTF.

The CDR3: CASSAARLAGGTGELFF. CDR3 bases: TGTGCCAGCAGCGCCGCTCGGCTAGCGGGAGGGACCGGGGAGCTGTTTTTT. The chain employs TRBV9 and TRBJ2-2; 12 nucleotides align to TRBD2. The germline V gene has CDR1 SGDLS and CDR2 YYNGEE. This CDR3 has 17 amino acids. J was trimmed by 5 bases and V by 3 bases; bases with no gene match: 8.

The chain employs TRBV3-1 and TRBJ2-1; D might be TRBD2 (5 bases). Germline loops: CDR1 LGHDT, CDR2 YNNKEL (reference sequence). This CDR3 is 14 amino acids long. V gave up 0 bases and J gave up 9 bases, with 12 bases separating them. The CDR3 here is CASSQESSVGEQFF. In DNA, the CDR3 is TGTGCCAGCAGCCAAGAGAGTAGCGTCGGTGAGCAGTTCTTC.

The V and J genes are TRBV5-1 and TRBJ2-1; D not certain. V was trimmed by 0 bases and J by 5 bases, leaving 9 bases between them. Germline V gene sequence: CDR1 SGHRS, CDR2 YFSETQ. The CDR3 covers 14 residues. CDR3 region: CASSLGQRDNEQFF. CDR3 bases: TGCGCCAGCAGCTTGGGACAAAGGGACAATGAGCAGTTCTTC. Full variable domain (missing parts from reference TRBV5-1 and TRBJ2-1): KAGVTQTPRYLIKTRGQQVTLSCSPISGHRSVSWYQQTPGQGLQFLFEYFSETQRNKGNFPGRFSGRQFSNSRSEMNVSTLELGDSALYLCASSLGQRDNEQFFGPGTRLTVL.

V gene TRBV6-6 combines with J gene TRBJ2-6; D unresolved. V was pared by 0 bases and J by 1 base, with 7 bases between. There are 16 residues in the CDR3. The V gene's germline CDR1 is MNHNY and CDR2 SVGAGI (reference sequence). The CDR3 DNA is TGTGCCAGCAGTTACTCCCCCTATTCTGGGGCCAACGTCCTGACTTTC. Residues: CASSYSPYSGANVLTF.

The genes are TRBV3-1 and TRBJ2-6; tentatively, D is TRBD1 (5 bases). The CDR3 runs 15 residues. Germline CDR1 is LGHDT and CDR2 is YNNKEL (reference sequence). V was shortened by 4 bases and J by 0 bases, with 7 bases between the two germline ends. CDR3 sequence reads: CASSPDSSGANVLTF. The CDR3 region has the DNA TGTGCCAGCAGCCCCGACAGCTCTGGGGCCAACGTCCTGACTTTC.

The V and J genes are TRBV6-5 and TRBJ2-7; TRBD2 matches 8 bases. The J segment lost 6 bases and the V segment lost 7 bases, leaving 11 bases of the junction unmatched. CDR1 MNHEY and CDR2 SVGAGI come from the germline V gene. The CDR3 length is 14 residues. Here the CDR3 DNA reads TGTGCCAGCAATCCGGGACTAGAAGCCTCCGAGCAGTACTTC. It codes for CASNPGLEASEQYF.

Here the CDR3 reads CASSVGSGVENYEQYF. Here the CDR3 DNA reads TGTGCCAGCAGCGTAGGATCAGGGGTCGAGAACTACGAGCAGTACTTC. J is TRBJ2-7 and V is TRBV9, with a possible D match to TRBD1 (6 bases). V gave up 0 bases and J gave up 3 bases, with 16 bases separating them. Germline V gives CDR1 SGDLS, CDR2 YYNGEE. This CDR3 contains 16 residues.

The rearrangement joins TRBV15 to TRBJ2-3; no clear D. V dropped 1 base and J dropped 0 bases, with 5 bases sitting between them. Germline V CDR1 and CDR2: LNHNV, YYDKDF (reference sequence). CDR3 length: 14 amino acids. Here the CDR3 DNA reads TGTGCCACCAGCAGAGTGACCAGCACAGATACGCAGTATTTT. It encodes CATSRVTSTDTQYF. Drawing the rest from reference TRBV15 and TRBJ2-3, the complete variable domain is DAMVIQNPRYQVTQFGKPVTLSCSQTLNHNVMYWYQQKSSQAPKLLFHYYDKDFNNEADTPDNFQSRRPNTSFCFLDIRSPGLGDTAMYLCATSRVTSTDTQYFGPGTRLTVL.

This chain connects TRBV6-1 to TRBJ2-2; D is uncertain. V was shortened by 1 base and J by 6 bases, with 9 bases between the two germline ends. This CDR3 comprises 14 residues. Germline V gene sequence: CDR1 MNHNS, CDR2 SASEGT. DNA for the CDR3: TGTGCCAGCAGTGAAGTGGGTAGGCCCGGGGAGCTGTTTTTT. Translation: CASSEVGRPGELFF.

The chain has TRBV29-1 and TRBJ1-4, with TRBD1 as a possible D gene (5 bases). The CDR3 spans 11 residues. CDR1 SQVTM and CDR2 ANQGSEA come from the germline V gene. Trimming stripped 6 bases from V and 8 bases from J, with 10 bases between. The CDR3: CSVREGEKLFF. CDR3 in DNA: TGCAGCGTAAGAGAGGGGGAAAAACTGTTTTTT.

The chain links TRBV27 to TRBJ1-5, with a tentative D call TRBD1 (5 bases). V was trimmed by 2 bases and J by 1 base, leaving 9 bases between them. The CDR3 spans 15 residues. Germline assignment: CDR1 MNHEY and CDR2 SMNVEV (reference sequence). CDR3 DNA sequence: TGTGCCAGCAGTTTACAGGGATGGAGCAATCAGCCCCAGCATTTT. Translating gives CASSLQGWSNQPQHF.